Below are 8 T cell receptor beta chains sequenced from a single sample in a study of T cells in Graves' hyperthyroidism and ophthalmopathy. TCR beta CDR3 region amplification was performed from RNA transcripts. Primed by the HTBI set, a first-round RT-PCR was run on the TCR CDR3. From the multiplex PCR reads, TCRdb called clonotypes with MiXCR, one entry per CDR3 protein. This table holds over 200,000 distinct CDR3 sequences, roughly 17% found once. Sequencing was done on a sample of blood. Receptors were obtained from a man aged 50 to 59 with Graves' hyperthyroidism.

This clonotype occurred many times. The DNA of the CDR3 is TGTGCCAGCAGTTACGGGGCCAACGTCCTGACTTTC. Its translation: CASSYGANVLTF. The chain carries TRBV12-3 or TRBV12-4 and TRBJ2-6; D uncertain. Trimming left V 4 bases short and J 4 bases short, with 2 bases between. The CDR3 has 12 amino acids.

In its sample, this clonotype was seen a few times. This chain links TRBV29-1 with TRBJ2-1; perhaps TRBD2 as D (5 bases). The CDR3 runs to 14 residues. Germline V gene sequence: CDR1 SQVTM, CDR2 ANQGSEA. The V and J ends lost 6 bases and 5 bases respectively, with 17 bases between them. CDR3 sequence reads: CSVGRLGVDNEQFF. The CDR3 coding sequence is TGCAGCGTCGGCCGTCTGGGAGTTGACAATGAGCAGTTCTTC.

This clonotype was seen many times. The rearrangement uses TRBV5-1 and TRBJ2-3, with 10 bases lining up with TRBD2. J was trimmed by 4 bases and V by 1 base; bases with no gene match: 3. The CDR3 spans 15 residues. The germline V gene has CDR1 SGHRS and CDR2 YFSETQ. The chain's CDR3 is CASSLTSGTPDTQYF. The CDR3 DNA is TGCGCCAGCAGCTTGACTAGCGGGACCCCAGATACGCAGTATTTT.

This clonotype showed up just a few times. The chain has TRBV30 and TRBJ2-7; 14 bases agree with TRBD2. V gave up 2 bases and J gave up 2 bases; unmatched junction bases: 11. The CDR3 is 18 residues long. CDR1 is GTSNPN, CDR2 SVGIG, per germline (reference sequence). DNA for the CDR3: TGTGCCTGGAGTAGGGGACTAGCGGGAGACCGTCGGACCTACGAGCAGTACTTC. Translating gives CAWSRGLAGDRRTYEQYF.

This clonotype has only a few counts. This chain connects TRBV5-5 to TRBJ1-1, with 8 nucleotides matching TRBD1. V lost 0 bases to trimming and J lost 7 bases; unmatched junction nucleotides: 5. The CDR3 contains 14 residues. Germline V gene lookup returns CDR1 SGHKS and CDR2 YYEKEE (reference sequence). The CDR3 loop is CASSLVGQANEAFF. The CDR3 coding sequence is TGTGCCAGCAGCTTGGTGGGACAGGCTAATGAAGCTTTCTTT.

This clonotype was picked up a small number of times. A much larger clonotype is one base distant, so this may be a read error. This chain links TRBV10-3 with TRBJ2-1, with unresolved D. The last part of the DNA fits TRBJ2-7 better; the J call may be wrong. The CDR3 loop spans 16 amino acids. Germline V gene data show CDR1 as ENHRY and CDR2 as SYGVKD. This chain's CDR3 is CAIRRDSSPSYNEQYF. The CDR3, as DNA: TGTGCCATCAGGAGAGACTCGTCCCCCTCCTACAATGAGCAGTACTTC.

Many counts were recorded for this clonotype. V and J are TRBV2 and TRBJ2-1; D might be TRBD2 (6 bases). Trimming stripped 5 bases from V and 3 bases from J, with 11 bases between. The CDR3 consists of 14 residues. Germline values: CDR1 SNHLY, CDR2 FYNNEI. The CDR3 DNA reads TGTGCCAGCAGTAAGGACTATAACTACAATGAGCAGTTCTTC. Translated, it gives CASSKDYNYNEQFF.

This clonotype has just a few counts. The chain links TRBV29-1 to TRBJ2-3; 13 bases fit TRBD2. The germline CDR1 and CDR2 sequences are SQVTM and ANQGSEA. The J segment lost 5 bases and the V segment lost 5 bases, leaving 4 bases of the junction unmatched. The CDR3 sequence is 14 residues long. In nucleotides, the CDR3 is TGCAGCGTTAAAGGACTAGCGGGAGTAGATACGCAGTATTTT. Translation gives CSVKGLAGVDTQYF.